These 19 T cell receptor beta chains share one sample of origin, sequenced in a study of blood T cell repertoires in COVID-19. Produced via immunoSEQ multiplex PCR; TCRdb's table is partial and in-frame only. In the table there are around 270,000 clones, approximately 85% of which are singletons. The specimen was PBMCs or T cells enriched from blood (not recorded which). Receptors were obtained from a woman under 40 who had recovered from COVID-19.

The chain has TRBV7-9 and TRBJ1-5; no definite D call. The V gene lost 3 bases and the J gene lost 2 bases, with 11 bases spanning the gap. The CDR3 runs to 15 residues. Looked up from germline, CDR1 is SEHNR and CDR2 is FQNEAQ (reference sequence). CDR3 protein: CASSLGDTRNQPQHF. In DNA form, the CDR3 reads TGTGCCAGCAGCTTGGGCGACACCCGCAATCAGCCCCAGCATTTT.

This chain joins TRBV28 and TRBJ1-5, with D perhaps matching TRBD1 (6 bases). There are 15 residues in the CDR3. V was trimmed by 5 bases and J by 11 bases, leaving 22 bases between them. Per germline, CDR1 MDHEN and CDR2 SYDVKM. CDR3 sequence: CASSRPGGGITAQHF. CDR3 DNA sequence: TGTGCCAGCAGTCGCCCGGGGGGCGGAATCACAGCCCAGCATTTT. The full variable domain, completed using reference TRBV28 and TRBJ1-5, is DVKVTQSSRYLVKRTGEKVFLECVQDMDHENMFWYRQDPGLGLRLIYFSYDVKMKEKGDIPEGYSVSREKKERFSLILESASTNQTSMYLCASSRPGGGITAQHFGDGTRLSIL.

The genes are TRBV29-1 and TRBJ1-2, with 10 bases that match TRBD1. J was trimmed by 8 bases and V by 1 base; bases with no gene match: 4. Germline assignment: CDR1 SQVTM and CDR2 ANQGSEA. The CDR3 sequence is 13 residues long. The CDR3 DNA follows: TGCAGCGTTGAAGGAGGACAGGGGGACGGCTACACCTTC. Its translation is CSVEGGQGDGYTF.

A word on this clone: Other DNA sequences in this specimen translate into the identical CDR3. The gene calls are TRBV3-1 (or the pseudogene TRBV3-2) and TRBJ1-5; D is undetermined. The germline V gene encodes CDR1 LGHDT and CDR2 YNNKEL (reference sequence). With 1 base removed from V and 4 bases from J, the gap between germline ends came to 8 bases. The CDR3 covers 14 residues. Here the CDR3 reads CASSQGGANQPQHF. The CDR3 coding sequence is TGTGCCAGCAGCCAAGGAGGCGCGAATCAGCCCCAGCATTTT.

The J gene is TRBJ1-4, the V gene TRBV7-9; D perhaps matches TRBD1 (6 bases). CDR3 size: 18 residues. Germline values: CDR1 SEHNR, CDR2 FQNEAQ (reference sequence). The ends were cut back, 4 bases at V and 3 bases at J, with 21 bases in the middle. CDR3 nucleotides: TGTGCCAGCAGCTCGCTTAATCCTACAGGGCTGCCTAATGAAAAACTGTTTTTT. Translating gives CASSSLNPTGLPNEKLFF. Based on the CDR3 plus reference TRBV7-9 and TRBJ1-4, the full variable domain is DTGVSQNPRHKITKRGQNVTFRCDPISEHNRLYWYRQTLGQGPEFLTYFQNEAQLEKSRLLSDRFSAERPKGSFSTLEIQRTEQGDSAMYLCASSSLNPTGLPNEKLFFGSGTQLSVL.

The chain couples TRBV28 to TRBJ1-5; 7 positions match TRBD1. J gave up 4 bases and V 11 bases, and 11 bases lay outside the gene matches. Germline V gives CDR1 MDHEN, CDR2 SYDVKM. This CDR3 is built from 14 residues. For the CDR3, the DNA is TGTGCCTGCGACAGGGACCAGGGAAATCAGCCCCAGCATTTT. Protein: CACDRDQGNQPQHF.

The CDR3 protein is CASSVGAGGRNEKLFF. In nucleotides, the CDR3 is TGTGCCAGCAGCGTAGGCGCGGGGGGTCGGAATGAAAAACTGTTTTTT. The V and J genes are TRBV9 and TRBJ1-4; maybe TRBD1 (5 bases). Trimming took 0 bases from V and 5 from J, leaving 14 bases between them. Germline CDR1 and CDR2: SGDLS and YYNGEE. The CDR3 is made up of 16 amino acids.

This CDR3 reads CASSFQSGELFF. As DNA, the CDR3 is TGTGCCAGCAGCTTCCAATCCGGGGAGCTGTTTTTT. The rearrangement uses TRBV7-2 and TRBJ2-2; no reliable D call. V lost 3 bases and J 6 bases, leaving 5 bases between the germline ends. This CDR3 spans 12 amino acids. Germline V gene sequence: CDR1 SGHTA, CDR2 FQGNSA.

The chain carries TRBV6-5 and TRBJ2-1, with 8 nucleotides matching TRBD1. The V segment lost 2 bases and the J segment 11 bases; nucleotides outside the gene matches: 5. Germline loops: CDR1 MNHEY, CDR2 SVGAGI. The CDR3 extends over 13 amino acids. In DNA, the CDR3 is TGTGCCAGCAGTTACGATCGCAGGGGGCAGCAGTTCTTC. This encodes CASSYDRRGQQFF.

The chain links TRBV7-3 to TRBJ2-3, with a weak D call TRBD2 (5 bases). The CDR3 is 16 amino acids. CDR1 SGHTA and CDR2 FQGTGA come from the germline V gene. Trimming removed 2 bases at V and 4 bases at J, with 16 bases between. In nucleotides, the CDR3 is TGTGCCAGCAGCTTAGGTCTAGCTGGTAACGCAGATACGCAGTATTTT. It specifies CASSLGLAGNADTQYF.

Turning to this clone: Since a much larger clone is just one base distant, this may be a read error. The same CDR3 arises from other DNA sequences in this sample as well. The chain has TRBV12-3 or TRBV12-4 and TRBJ2-7; the D gene is possibly TRBD1 (6 bases). Deletions cut 5 bases from V and 4 bases from J, with 9 bases between. The CDR3 consists of 12 residues. CDR3 in DNA: TGTGCCAGCAGTCCAGGACAGTACGAGCAGTACTTC. The encoded protein is CASSPGQYEQYF.

The chain couples TRBV30 to TRBJ2-1; D might be TRBD2 (6 bases). Germline V lookup: CDR1 GTSNPN, CDR2 SVGIG (reference sequence). V was clipped by 2 bases and J by 0 bases, with 14 bases between them. CDR3 size: 16 residues. Written as DNA, the CDR3 is TGTGCCTGGAGTCATGAGCGGGTTAGCTCCTACAATGAGCAGTTCTTC. It codes for CAWSHERVSSYNEQFF.

This clone was seen only once. CDR3 protein: CASSLGGLSTEAFF. The CDR3 DNA is TGTGCCAGCAGTTTGGGGGGGCTTAGCACTGAAGCTTTCTTT. This rearrangement joins TRBV28 to TRBJ1-1; possibly TRBD1 for D (6 bases). This CDR3 comprises 14 residues. Germline V gene data show CDR1 as MDHEN and CDR2 as SYDVKM. The ends were cut back, 3 bases at V and 4 bases at J, with 12 bases in the middle.

This clone was seen more than once but under ten times. This rearrangement joins TRBV5-8 to TRBJ1-3, with D uncertain. The CDR3 loop spans 15 amino acids. V was pared by 4 bases and J by 4 bases, with 15 bases between. The germline V gene has CDR1 SGHTS and CDR2 YDEGEE. CDR3: CASSQDEGRGNTIYF. Written as DNA, the CDR3 is TGTGCCAGCAGCCAGGACGAGGGAAGGGGAAACACCATATATTTT.

The chain links TRBV2 to TRBJ2-1; TRBD2 aligns across 11 bases. Per germline, CDR1 SNHLY and CDR2 FYNNEI. With V trimmed by 6 bases and J by 8 bases, 12 bases remained unmatched. CDR3 length: 16 residues. CDR3 amino acids: CASSPKTRLAGYEQFF. CDR3 in DNA: TGTGCCAGCAGCCCGAAAACCCGACTAGCGGGATATGAGCAGTTCTTC.

The chain uses TRBV18 and TRBJ1-1; D possibly corresponds to TRBD1 (5 bases). Trimming took 2 bases from V and 9 from J, leaving 10 bases between them. The germline V gene encodes CDR1 KGHSH and CDR2 LQKENI. The CDR3 has 12 amino acids. CDR3 DNA sequence: TGTGCCAGCTCACCATCGCGACAGAAAGCTTTCTTT. Translation: CASSPSRQKAFF.

The chain carries TRBV7-9 and TRBJ2-7; 8 bases match TRBD2. The V gene end was trimmed by 5 bases and the J gene end by 0 bases; junction bases not matched to a gene: 9. CDR3 length equals 16 residues. Germline CDR1 is SEHNR and CDR2 is FQNEAQ (reference sequence). This CDR3 reads CASSPWGSGVSYEQYF. CDR3 nucleotide sequence: TGTGCCAGCAGCCCGTGGGGTAGCGGGGTCTCCTACGAGCAGTACTTC.

In this sample, this clone turned up a few times. This sample includes further DNA sequences coding for the same CDR3. V gene TRBV27 combines with J gene TRBJ2-7; 11 nucleotides align to TRBD2. Trimming cost V 2 bases and J 2 bases; bases outside gene matches: 2. The CDR3 runs 15 residues. Germline loops: CDR1 MNHEY, CDR2 SMNVEV (reference sequence). CDR3 in DNA: TGTGCCAGCAGTTTAGGGACTAGCGGCACCTACGAGCAGTACTTC. This translates into CASSLGTSGTYEQYF.

This clone was seen only a few times. The genes are TRBV27 and TRBJ2-1; D gene uncertain. CDR1 is MNHEY and CDR2 is SMNVEV in the germline V gene (reference sequence). This CDR3 has 16 amino acids. Trimming cost V 2 bases and J 2 bases, with 13 bases left between them. The chain's CDR3 is CASSLPPSGPYNEQFF. Written as DNA, the CDR3 is TGTGCCAGCAGTTTACCGCCGTCAGGCCCCTACAATGAGCAGTTCTTC.